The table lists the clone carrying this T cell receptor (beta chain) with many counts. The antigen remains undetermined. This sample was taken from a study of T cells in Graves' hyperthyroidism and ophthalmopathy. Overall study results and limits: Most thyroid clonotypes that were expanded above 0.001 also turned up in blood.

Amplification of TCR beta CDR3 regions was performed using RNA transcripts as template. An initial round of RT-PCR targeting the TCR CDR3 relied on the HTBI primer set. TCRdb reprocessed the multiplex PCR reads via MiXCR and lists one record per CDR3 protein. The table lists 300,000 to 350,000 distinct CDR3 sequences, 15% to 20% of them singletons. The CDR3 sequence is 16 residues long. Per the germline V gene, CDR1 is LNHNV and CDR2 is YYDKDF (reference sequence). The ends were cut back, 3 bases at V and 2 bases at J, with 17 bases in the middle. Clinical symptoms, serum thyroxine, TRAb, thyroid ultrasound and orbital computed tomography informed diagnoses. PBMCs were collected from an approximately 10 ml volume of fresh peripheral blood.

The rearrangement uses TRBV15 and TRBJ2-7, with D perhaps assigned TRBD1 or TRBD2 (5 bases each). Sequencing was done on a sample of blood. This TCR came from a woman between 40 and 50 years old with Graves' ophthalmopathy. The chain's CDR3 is CATSSPLQGPTYEQYF. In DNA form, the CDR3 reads TGTGCCACCAGCAGCCCTTTGCAGGGACCAACCTACGAGCAGTACTTC.